Sequencing of this T cell receptor (beta chain) was carried out in a study of blood T cell repertoires in COVID-19 (TCRdb year 2020). Study-level background: Collaborator samples came from the United States, Italy and Spain and covered acute and convalescent phases of COVID-19. Deeply sampled blood TCRbeta repertoires from subjects exposed to, actively infected with, or recovered from COVID-19 were included in the dataset. The samples were drawn from two sources: the first 160 participants of the ongoing ImmuneRACE study, and 1,000 to 1,500 subjects contributed by 6 global collaborators. The prospective study material was composed of cDNA or gDNA derived from T cells, B-cell-depleted T cells, or PBMCs. Sample metadata almost always included a de-identified subject ID, COVID-19 status, age in years and sex. HLA class I and class II types, where available, came from metadata supplied by the sample provider rather than from assay-based typing. The repertoires were released in a freely available public database intended as a resource for research on the immune response to SARS-CoV-2. The paper's findings and limits, for the study overall: The amount of clinical and demographic metadata varied by source and participant and was provided uncurated.

The junction shows trimming of 2 bases on V and 6 bases on J, and the gene matches do not reach 7 bases of it. According to the germline V gene (reference sequence), CDR1 reads LGHDT and CDR2 reads YNNKEL. The CDR3 runs 15 residues from the cysteine to the phenylalanine. The retained sequence is limited to the CDR3, 45 bases, with the frame set at the first base. TCRbeta CDR3 regions were amplified from genomic DNA by means of the immunoSEQ Assay, a bias-controlled multiplex PCR. As for the original processing: The number of nucleated cells in each sample was estimated from the amplification of reference gene primers within the assay. To quantify the absolute abundance of each unique TCRbeta CDR3 rearrangement, sequence reads were collapsed and filtered. For each sample, productive Simpson clonality was calculated as the square root of Simpson's diversity index across productive rearrangements. What TCRdb holds here is the immuneACCESS table cut down to in-frame rearrangements. Part of the clones is not present; checked against another copy, under half of the missing clones reflect an unresolved V gene, and the others are unexplained. The DNA was the basis for D and trimming; V, J and clone size are from that table. The sample has about 200,000 clones on record, 70% to 90% of them singletons. The ten top clones hold 8% to 13% of the sample.

Whole blood was collected in K2EDTA tubes by collaborating institutions according to the institutions' own protocols. For TCRbeta analysis, collaborators shipped samples as frozen whole blood, isolated PBMCs, or DNA extracted from either of those sample types. Comment on this clone: Its antigen is currently not known. No clone much larger than this one lies a single base away; base qualities are absent.

The sequence came from a woman older than 75 with acute or convalescent COVID-19. The receptor chain draws on TRBV3-1 (or the pseudogene TRBV3-2) and TRBJ2-4, and TRBD2 matches 7 of the central bases. Specimen: peripheral blood. The nucleotide sequence is TGTGCCAGCAGCCAAAATACGGGAGGAATAAACATTCAGTACTTC. The resulting protein is CASSQNTGGINIQYF.